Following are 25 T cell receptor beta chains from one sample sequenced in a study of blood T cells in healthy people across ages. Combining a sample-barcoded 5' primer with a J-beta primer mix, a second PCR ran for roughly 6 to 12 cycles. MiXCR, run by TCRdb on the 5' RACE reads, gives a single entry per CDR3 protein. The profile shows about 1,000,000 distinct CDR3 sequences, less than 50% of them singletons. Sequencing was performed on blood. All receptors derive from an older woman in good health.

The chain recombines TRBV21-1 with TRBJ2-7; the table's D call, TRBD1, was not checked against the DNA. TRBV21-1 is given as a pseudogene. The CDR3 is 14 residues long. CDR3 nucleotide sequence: TGTGCCAGCAGCAAGGGCGGGAGCATCTACGAGCAGTACTTC. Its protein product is CASSKGGSIYEQYF.

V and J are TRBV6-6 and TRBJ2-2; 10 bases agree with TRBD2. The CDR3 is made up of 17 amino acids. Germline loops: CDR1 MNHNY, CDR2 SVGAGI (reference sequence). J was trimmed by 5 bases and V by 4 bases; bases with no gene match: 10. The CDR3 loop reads CASSSTLAGVGTGELFF. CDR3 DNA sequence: TGTGCCAGCAGTTCGACTCTAGCGGGAGTCGGAACCGGGGAGCTGTTTTTT.

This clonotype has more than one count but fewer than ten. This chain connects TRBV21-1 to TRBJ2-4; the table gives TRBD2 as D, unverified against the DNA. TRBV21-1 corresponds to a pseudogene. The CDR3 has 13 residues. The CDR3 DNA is TGTGCCAGCAGCAAAGTTGCTAGGAGGATTCAGTACTTC. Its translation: CASSKVARRIQYF.

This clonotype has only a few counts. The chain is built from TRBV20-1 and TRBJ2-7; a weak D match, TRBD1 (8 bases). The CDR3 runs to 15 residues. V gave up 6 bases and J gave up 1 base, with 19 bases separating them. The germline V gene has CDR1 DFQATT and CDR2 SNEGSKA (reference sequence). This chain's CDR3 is CSAALNRGGSYEQYF. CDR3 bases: TGCAGTGCCGCGCTAAACAGGGGGGGTTCCTACGAGCAGTACTTC.

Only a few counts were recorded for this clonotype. In DNA, the CDR3 is TGCAGCTCCCTGGCGGGAGGGACAGTGGATACGCAGTATTTT. Translation gives CSSLAGGTVDTQYF. The chain couples TRBV29-1 to TRBJ2-3; 9 bases match TRBD2. Germline assignment: CDR1 SQVTM and CDR2 ANQGSEA. The CDR3 loop spans 14 amino acids. The V and J ends lost 8 bases and 6 bases, in that order; junction bases with no gene match: 12.

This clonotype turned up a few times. DNA for the CDR3: TGCAGCGTTAATGCAGGGGCGATGGGTGGCTACACCTTC. It is translated as CSVNAGAMGGYTF. The chain employs TRBV29-1 and TRBJ1-2; D might be TRBD1 (6 bases). Germline V gives CDR1 SQVTM, CDR2 ANQGSEA. Trimming pared 5 bases from V and 7 bases from J, leaving 17 bases between. This CDR3 is 13 amino acids long.

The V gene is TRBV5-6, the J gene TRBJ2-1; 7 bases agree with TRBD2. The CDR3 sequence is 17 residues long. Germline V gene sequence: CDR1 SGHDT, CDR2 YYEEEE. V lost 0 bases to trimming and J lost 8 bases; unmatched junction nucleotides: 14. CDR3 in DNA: TGTGCCAGCAGCTTGGATTGGGGGGGATTCCGTAGCGATGAGCAGTTCTTC. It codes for CASSLDWGGFRSDEQFF.

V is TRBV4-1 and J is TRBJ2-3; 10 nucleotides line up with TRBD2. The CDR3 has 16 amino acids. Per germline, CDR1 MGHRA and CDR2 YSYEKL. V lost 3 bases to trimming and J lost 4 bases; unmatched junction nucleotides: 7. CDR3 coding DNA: TGCGCCAGCAGCCATACTAGCGGGGTAGGCCCAGATACGCAGTATTTT. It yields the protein CASSHTSGVGPDTQYF.

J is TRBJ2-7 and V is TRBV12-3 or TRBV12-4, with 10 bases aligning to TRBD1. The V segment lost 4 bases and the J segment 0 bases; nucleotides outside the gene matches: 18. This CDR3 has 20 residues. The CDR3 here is CASSSRPHFGQGGHSYEQYF. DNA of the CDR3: TGTGCCAGCAGTTCACGTCCCCACTTTGGACAGGGGGGCCACTCCTACGAGCAGTACTTC.

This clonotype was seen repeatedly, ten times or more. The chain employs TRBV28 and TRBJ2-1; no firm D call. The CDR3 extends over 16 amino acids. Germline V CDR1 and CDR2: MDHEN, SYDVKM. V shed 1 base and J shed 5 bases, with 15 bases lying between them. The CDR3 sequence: CASSLLGQLEDNEQFF. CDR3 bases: TGTGCCAGCAGTTTATTGGGCCAGTTAGAAGACAATGAGCAGTTCTTC.

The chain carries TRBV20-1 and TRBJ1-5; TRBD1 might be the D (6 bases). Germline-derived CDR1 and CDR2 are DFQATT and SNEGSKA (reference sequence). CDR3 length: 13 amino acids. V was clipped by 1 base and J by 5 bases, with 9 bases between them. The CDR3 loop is CSARAGVYQPQHF. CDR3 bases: TGCAGTGCTAGAGCAGGGGTATATCAGCCCCAGCATTTT.

The CDR3 region has the DNA TGCAGCGTTGTAAGGGCGGCTAACTATGGCTACACCTTC. Amino acid sequence: CSVVRAANYGYTF. The chain employs TRBV29-1 and TRBJ1-2, with unresolved D. Trimming removed 4 bases from V and 0 bases from J, with 9 bases in between. This CDR3 region has 13 residues. CDR1 is SQVTM, CDR2 ANQGSEA, per germline. The full variable domain, its missing parts supplied by reference TRBV29-1 and TRBJ1-2, is SAVISQKPSRDICQRGTSLTIQCQVDSQVTMMFWYRQQPGQSLTLIATANQGSEATYESGFVIDKFPISRPNLTFSTLTVSNMSPEDSSIYLCSVVRAANYGYTFGSGTRLTVV.

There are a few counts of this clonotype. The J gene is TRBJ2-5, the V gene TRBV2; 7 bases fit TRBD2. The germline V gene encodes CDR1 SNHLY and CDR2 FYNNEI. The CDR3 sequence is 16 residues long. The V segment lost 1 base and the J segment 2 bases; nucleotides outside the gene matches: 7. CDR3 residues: CASSEVGGGIQETQYF. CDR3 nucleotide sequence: TGTGCCAGCAGTGAAGTTGGGGGGGGGATTCAAGAGACCCAGTACTTC. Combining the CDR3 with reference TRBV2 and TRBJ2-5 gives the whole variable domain EPEVTQTPSHQVTQMGQEVILRCVPISNHLYFYWYRQILGQKVEFLVSFYNNEISEKSEIFDDQFSVERPDGSNFTLKIRSTKLEDSAMYFCASSEVGGGIQETQYFGPGTRLLVL.

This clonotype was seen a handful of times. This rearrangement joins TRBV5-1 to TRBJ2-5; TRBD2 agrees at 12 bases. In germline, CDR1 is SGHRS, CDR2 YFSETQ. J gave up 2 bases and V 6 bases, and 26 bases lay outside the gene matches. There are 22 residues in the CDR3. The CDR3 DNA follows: TGCGCCAGCACCCCTCTACAGGGCGCACCGGGACTAGCGGGTAGGATTCAAGAGACCCAGTACTTC. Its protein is CASTPLQGAPGLAGRIQETQYF. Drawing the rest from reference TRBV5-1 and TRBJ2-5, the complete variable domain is KAGVTQTPRYLIKTRGQQVTLSCSPISGHRSVSWYQQTPGQGLQFLFEYFSETQRNKGNFPGRFSGRQFSNSRSEMNVSTLELGDSALYLCASTPLQGAPGLAGRIQETQYFGPGTRLLVL.

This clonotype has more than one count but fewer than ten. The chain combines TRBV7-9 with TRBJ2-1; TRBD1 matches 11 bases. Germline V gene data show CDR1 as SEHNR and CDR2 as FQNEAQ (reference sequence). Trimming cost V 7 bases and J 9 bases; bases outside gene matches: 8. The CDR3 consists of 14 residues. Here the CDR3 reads CASNPGQGGGEQFF. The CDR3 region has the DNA TGTGCCAGCAACCCGGGACAGGGGGGCGGTGAGCAGTTCTTC.

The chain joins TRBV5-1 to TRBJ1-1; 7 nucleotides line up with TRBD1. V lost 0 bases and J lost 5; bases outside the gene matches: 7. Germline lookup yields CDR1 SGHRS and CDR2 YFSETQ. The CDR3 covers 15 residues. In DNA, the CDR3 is TGCGCCAGCAGCTTGGGACAGGGTGGTGTTACTGAAGCTTTCTTT. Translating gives CASSLGQGGVTEAFF.

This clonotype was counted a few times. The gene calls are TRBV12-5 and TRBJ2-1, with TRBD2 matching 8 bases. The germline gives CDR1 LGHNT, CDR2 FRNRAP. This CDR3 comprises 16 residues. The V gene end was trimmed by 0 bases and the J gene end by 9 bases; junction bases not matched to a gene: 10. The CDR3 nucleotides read TGTGCTAGTGGTTTGGTACACGGGAGGGCCCTCTCTGAGCAGTTCTTC. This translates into CASGLVHGRALSEQFF.

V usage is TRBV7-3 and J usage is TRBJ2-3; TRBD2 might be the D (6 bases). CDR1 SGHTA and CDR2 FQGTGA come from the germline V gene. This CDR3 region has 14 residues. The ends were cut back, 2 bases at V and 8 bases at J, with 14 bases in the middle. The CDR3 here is CASSLGGSKGTQYF. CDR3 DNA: TGTGCCAGCAGCTTAGGAGGGAGTAAAGGTACGCAGTATTTT.

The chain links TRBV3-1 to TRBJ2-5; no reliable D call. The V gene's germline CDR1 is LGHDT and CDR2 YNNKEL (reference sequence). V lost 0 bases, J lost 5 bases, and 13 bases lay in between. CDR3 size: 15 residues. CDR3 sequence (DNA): TGTGCCAGCAGCCAAGATCGGCAGCCCCGGGAGACCCAGTACTTC. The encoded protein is CASSQDRQPRETQYF.

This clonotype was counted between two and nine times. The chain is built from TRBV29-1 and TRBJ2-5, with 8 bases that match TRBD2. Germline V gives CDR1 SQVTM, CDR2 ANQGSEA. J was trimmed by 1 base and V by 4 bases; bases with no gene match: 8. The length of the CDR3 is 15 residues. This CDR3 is CSVVGLAGTQETQYF. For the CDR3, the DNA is TGCAGCGTTGTCGGCCTAGCGGGTACCCAAGAGACCCAGTACTTC.

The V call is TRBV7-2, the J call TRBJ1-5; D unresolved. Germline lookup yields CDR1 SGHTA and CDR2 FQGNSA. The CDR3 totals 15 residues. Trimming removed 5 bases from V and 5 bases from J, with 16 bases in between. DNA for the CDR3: TGTGCCAGCAGCATAGGCCCAAAGGGCGATCAGCCCCAGCATTTT. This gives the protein CASSIGPKGDQPQHF.

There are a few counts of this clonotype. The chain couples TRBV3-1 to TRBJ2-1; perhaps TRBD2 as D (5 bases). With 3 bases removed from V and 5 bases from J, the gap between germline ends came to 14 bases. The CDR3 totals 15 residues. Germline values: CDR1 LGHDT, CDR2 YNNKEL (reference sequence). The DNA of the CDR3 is TGTGCCAGCAGCCACTGGGGAGACCCAAACAATGAGCAGTTCTTC. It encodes CASSHWGDPNNEQFF.

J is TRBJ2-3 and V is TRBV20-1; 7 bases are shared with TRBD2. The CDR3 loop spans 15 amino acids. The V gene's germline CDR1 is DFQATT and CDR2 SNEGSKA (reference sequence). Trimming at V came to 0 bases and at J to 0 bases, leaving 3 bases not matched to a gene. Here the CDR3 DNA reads TGCAGTGCTAGAGATGCGGGAGTGAGCACAGATACGCAGTATTTT. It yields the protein CSARDAGVSTDTQYF.

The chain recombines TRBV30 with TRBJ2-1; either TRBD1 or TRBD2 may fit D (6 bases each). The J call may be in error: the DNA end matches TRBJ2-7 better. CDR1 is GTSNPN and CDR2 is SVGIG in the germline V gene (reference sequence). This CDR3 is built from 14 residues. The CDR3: CAWSALRGPCEQYF. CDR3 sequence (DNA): TGTGCCTGGAGTGCGCTCCGGGGGCCCTGCGAGCAGTACTTC.

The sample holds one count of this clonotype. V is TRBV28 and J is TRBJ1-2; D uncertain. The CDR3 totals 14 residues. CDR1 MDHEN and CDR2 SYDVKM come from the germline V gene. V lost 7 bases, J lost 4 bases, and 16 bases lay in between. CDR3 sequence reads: CASTPWPVSYGYTF. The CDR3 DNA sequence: TGTGCCAGCACCCCTTGGCCAGTAAGCTATGGCTACACCTTC.